This is a list of T cell receptor beta chains from one sample in a study of T-cell memory formation after mild COVID-19. TCRdb ran MiXCR on the 5' RACE reads and lists one entry per CDR3 protein. The table includes 300,000 to 400,000 distinct CDR3 sequences, roughly 15% detected once. The specimen sequenced was PBMCs or a T cell subset sorted from them (not recorded which). The source of these receptors is a man between 18 and 29 years old who had mild COVID-19 (a few samples of this study predate the infection). Cell type and time point are not known. Each CDR3 is given with its conserved first and last residue. The D gene is left open where the match is weak. Size is stated for part of the rows, as once, few or many counts, or as a class when the clone is expanded.

d_call j_call v_call clone_size cdr3_nt cdr3_aa
NA TRBJ1-5 TRBV4-1 few TGCGCCAGCAGCCAAGGGGGAAACAATCAGCCCCAGCATTTT CASSQGGNNQPQHF
NA TRBJ2-5 TRBV20-1 few TGCAGTGCTAGGACTCTGCAAGAGACCCAGTACTTC CSARTLQETQYF
NA TRBJ1-5 TRBV27 NA TGTGCCAGCAGTTTAGGCCTTTATAGCAATCAGCCCCAGCATTTT CASSLGLYSNQPQHF
NA TRBJ1-1 TRBV5-1 few TGCGCCAGCAGCTTGGAGGCGCGGGGCTCTGAAGCTTTCTTT CASSLEARGSEAFF
TRBD1 TRBJ1-6 TRBV6-4 few TGTGCCACTCCGGGGAAGGGGGCATCACCCCTCCACTTT CATPGKGASPLHF
NA TRBJ1-2 TRBV5-6 NA TGTGCCAGCAGCTTGGCCCCTCAGGGAGTCGACTATGGCTACACCTTC CASSLAPQGVDYGYTF
NA TRBJ1-1 TRBV14 few TGTGCCAGCAGCGGGGGGTCGAACACTGAAGCTTTCTTT CASSGGSNTEAFF
NA TRBJ1-4 TRBV7-2 many TGTGCCAGCAGCTTAAGTGCGGTGAATGAAAAACTGTTTTTT CASSLSAVNEKLFF
TRBD2 TRBJ2-1 TRBV4-2 many TGTGCCAGCAGCCAAGTGGGTAGCGGGGGGGCAGTTGAGCAGTTCTTC CASSQVGSGGAVEQFF
NA TRBJ2-7 TRBV11-2 few TGTGCCAGCAGCTTGATCAGGGACGAGCAGTACTTC CASSLIRDEQYF
NA TRBJ1-6 TRBV5-1 many TGCGCCAGCAGCCGGGAGAGCTCCTATAATTCACCCCTCCACTTT CASSRESSYNSPLHF
NA TRBJ2-5 TRBV12-3/TRBV12-4 many TGTGCCAGCAGTCCCACTGGGGTGGAGACCCAGTACTTC CASSPTGVETQYF
TRBD1 TRBJ1-1 TRBV4-3 NA TGCGCCAGCAGCCAGGGGGACAGGGAGAACACTGAAGCTTTCTTT CASSQGDRENTEAFF
NA TRBJ1-4 TRBV20-1 NA TGCAGTGCTAGAGCCATGCATGAAAAACTGTTTTTT CSARAMHEKLFF
NA TRBJ1-2 TRBV10-3 NA TGTGCCATCAGCCCAAGGCCCCTAGGCGAGGCAGCTAACTATGGCTACACCTTC CAISPRPLGEAANYGYTF
NA TRBJ2-1 TRBV4-1 few TGCGCCAGCAGCCAGGGACAAGAGCAGTTCTTC CASSQGQEQFF
TRBD2 TRBJ2-1 TRBV24-1 NA TGTGCCACCAGTGACAAAGGACTAGCGGGGGATTACAATGAGCAGTTCTTC CATSDKGLAGDYNEQFF
NA TRBJ2-7 TRBV7-2 NA TGTGCCAGCACACGGACAAGGAGCTCCTACGAGCAGTACTTC CASTRTRSSYEQYF
NA TRBJ2-2 TRBV9 few TGTGCCAGCAGCGTAGCAGGGACCCTCACCGGGGAGCTGTTTTTT CASSVAGTLTGELFF
NA TRBJ2-1 TRBV4-2 many TGTGCCAGCAGCCTCTCCCGACTAGGTGAGCAGTTCTTC CASSLSRLGEQFF
NA TRBJ2-1 TRBV7-2 few TGTGCCAGCAGCCCACGAGAGGGGGAGCAGTTCTTC CASSPREGEQFF
TRBD1 TRBJ1-6 TRBV7-3 few TGTGCCAGCAGCTTATCACAGACAGGGGCCCTCCACTTT CASSLSQTGALHF
TRBD2 TRBJ2-3 TRBV10-3 NA TGTGCCATAAGAACCACTAGCGCCGACACAGATACGCAGTATTTT CAIRTTSADTDTQYF
NA TRBJ1-1 TRBV5-1 NA TGCGCCAGCAGCTTGGCCTTTCGGAACACTGAAGCTTTCTTT CASSLAFRNTEAFF
NA TRBJ1-2 TRBV7-2 few TGTGCCAGCAGCAGACGACAGGTCCCGGGGGCACGCTCTAACTATGGCTACACCTTC CASSRRQVPGARSNYGYTF
NA TRBJ1-2 TRBV29-1 many TGCAGCGTTGATCTCAGTCAGACCACCTATGGCTACACCTTC CSVDLSQTTYGYTF
TRBD1 TRBJ2-2 TRBV2 NA TGTGCCAGCATTAGACAGGGACCCGGGGAGCTGTTTTTT CASIRQGPGELFF
NA TRBJ1-3 TRBV24-1 NA TGTGCCACTCCGGACGCCAGGAGAAACACCATATATTTT CATPDARRNTIYF
TRBD1 TRBJ2-6 TRBV11-2 few TGTGCCAGCAGCGCCTTGGACAGGGGTTTAGGTGGGGCCAACGTCCTGACTTTC CASSALDRGLGGANVLTF
NA TRBJ1-5 TRBV5-1 many TGCGCCAGCAGCTTGGATTCGGGCGGTCAGCCCCAGCATTTT CASSLDSGGQPQHF
TRBD1 TRBJ2-5 TRBV6-2/TRBV6-3 NA TGTGCCAGCAGTTATGACAGGGCTGAGACCCAGTACTTC CASSYDRAETQYF
NA TRBJ2-4 TRBV28 NA TGTGCCAGCAGCCGGGACAATTCAAACATTCAGTACTTC CASSRDNSNIQYF
TRBD1 TRBJ1-5 TRBV6-2/TRBV6-3 few TGTGCCAGCAGTGGCCGGGACAGGGTTAATCAGCCCCAGCATTTT CASSGRDRVNQPQHF
TRBD1 TRBJ1-5 TRBV6-5 few TGTGCCAGCAAGACACAGGGGGCTCTGGGGCAGCCCCAGCATTTT CASKTQGALGQPQHF
NA TRBJ2-3 TRBV28 few TGTGCCAGCAGCCCCGCGTCCCGGCCAGATACGCAGTATTTT CASSPASRPDTQYF
TRBD1 TRBJ2-2 TRBV5-1 many TGCGCCAGCAGCACAGGGGACCCGGGGGAGCTGTTTTTT CASSTGDPGELFF
NA TRBJ2-3 TRBV12-3/TRBV12-4 many TGTGCCAGCAGTTTAGGAGCGTTGCACCGCACAGATACGCAGTATTTT CASSLGALHRTDTQYF
NA TRBJ2-1 TRBV2 many TGTGCCAGCAGATACTACAATGAGCAGTTCTTC CASRYYNEQFF
TRBD1 TRBJ2-2 TRBV24-1 NA TGTGCCACCAGTGAACCGCCGGGACAGGGGGCTCCCGGGGAGCTGTTTTTT CATSEPPGQGAPGELFF
NA TRBJ2-5 TRBV7-2 NA TGTGCCAGCAGCTTAGATGGGGGAGCGCTGAAGACCCAGTACTTC CASSLDGGALKTQYF
NA TRBJ2-7 TRBV7-3 NA TGTGCCAGCAGCTTACGGGCCAGGGACGAGCAGTACTTC CASSLRARDEQYF
NA TRBJ2-5 TRBV24-1 few TGTGCCACCAGTGATTACCGGGACCTCCAAGAGACCCAGTACTTC CATSDYRDLQETQYF
NA TRBJ2-3 TRBV6-5 NA TGTGCCAGCAGCCCCCCGGGGGCGCCTAGCACAGATACGCAGTATTTT CASSPPGAPSTDTQYF
TRBD1 TRBJ2-5 TRBV20-1 few TGCAGTGCTAGAGCCGGGACAGGGAATAGAAGGGAGACCCAGTACTTC CSARAGTGNRRETQYF
NA TRBJ2-3 TRBV7-9 few TGTGCCAGCAGCTTAGGTGTCGTCTGGGATACGCAGTATTTT CASSLGVVWDTQYF
NA TRBJ2-3 TRBV14 NA TGTGCCAGCAGCCAAGATGCTACGCAGTATTTT CASSQDATQYF
TRBD2 TRBJ2-7 TRBV6-5 many TGTGCCAGCAGTTCCGTCCTAGCGGGGATCAACTACGAGCAGTACTTC CASSSVLAGINYEQYF
NA TRBJ2-4 TRBV20-1 few TGCAGTCCCAGCGGGCCTCCCTTGGGGGCCAAAAACATTCAGTACTTC CSPSGPPLGAKNIQYF
TRBD1 TRBJ1-5 TRBV15 once TGTGCCACCAGCACGGACAGGGGAAATCAGCCCCAGCATTTT CATSTDRGNQPQHF
NA TRBJ2-3 TRBV5-1 NA TGCGCCAGCAGCCCAACACCCGCTAGCACAGATACGCAGTATTTT CASSPTPASTDTQYF
NA TRBJ2-2 TRBV4-1 NA TGCGCCAGCAGAACTGCTGGCCGACGGGGGTACACCGGGGAGCTGTTTTTT CASRTAGRRGYTGELFF
NA TRBJ2-1 TRBV5-1 NA TGCGCCAGCAGCTTGGGAAGTCCCAATGAGCAGTTCTTC CASSLGSPNEQFF
NA TRBJ2-7 TRBV5-1 few TGCGCCAGCAGCCCCCCGGGGACAAACGAGCAGTACTTC CASSPPGTNEQYF